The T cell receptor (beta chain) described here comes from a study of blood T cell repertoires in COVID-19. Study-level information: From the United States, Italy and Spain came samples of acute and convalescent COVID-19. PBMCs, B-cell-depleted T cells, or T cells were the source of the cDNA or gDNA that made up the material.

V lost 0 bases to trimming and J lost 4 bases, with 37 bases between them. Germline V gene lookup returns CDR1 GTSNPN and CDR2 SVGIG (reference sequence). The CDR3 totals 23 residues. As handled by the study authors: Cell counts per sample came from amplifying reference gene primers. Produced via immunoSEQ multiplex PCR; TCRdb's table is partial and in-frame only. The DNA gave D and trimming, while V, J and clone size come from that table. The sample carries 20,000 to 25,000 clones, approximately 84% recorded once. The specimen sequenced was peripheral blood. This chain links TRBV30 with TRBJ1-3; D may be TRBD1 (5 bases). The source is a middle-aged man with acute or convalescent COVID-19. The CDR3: CAWSVAFRQGKGNTIYLGNTIYF. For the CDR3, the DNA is TGTGCCTGGAGTGTCGCATTCCGGCAGGGAAAAGGAAACACCATATATTTAGGAAACACCATATATTTT. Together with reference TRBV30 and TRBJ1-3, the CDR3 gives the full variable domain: SQTIHQWPATLVQPVGSPLSLECTVEGTSNPNLYWYRQAAGRGLQLLFYSVGIGQISSEVPQNLSASRPQDRQFILSSKKLLLSDSGFYLCAWSVAFRQGKGNTIYLGNTIYFGEGSWLTVV.